The subject of this entry is one T cell receptor (beta chain). Authors' processing steps: Reference gene primer amplification gave nucleated cell count estimates. Some clones are missing from TCRdb's copy, which holds only in-frame ones; the method was immunoSEQ multiplex PCR. Clone size and the V and J calls come from that table; the DNA yielded D and trimming. The sample shows approximately 470,000 clones, 75% to 90% of them seen only once. This entry is derived from a study of blood T cell repertoires in COVID-19. Overall study context: Sources were T cells, B-cell-depleted T cells, or PBMCs; the material itself was cDNA or gDNA.

CDR3 length: 16 residues. The germline gives CDR1 MNHEY, CDR2 SMNVEV (reference sequence). Trimming took 0 bases from V and 10 from J, leaving 21 bases between them. The sequenced sample consisted of peripheral blood. The chain recombines TRBV27 with TRBJ1-1, with D unresolved. This sequence originates from a human donor in a cohort sampled during active COVID-19. In DNA form, the CDR3 reads TGTGCCAGCAGTTTATCCTCTCTTAATTCAGGAATTGGAGCTTTCTTT. Translated, it gives CASSLSSLNSGIGAFF.